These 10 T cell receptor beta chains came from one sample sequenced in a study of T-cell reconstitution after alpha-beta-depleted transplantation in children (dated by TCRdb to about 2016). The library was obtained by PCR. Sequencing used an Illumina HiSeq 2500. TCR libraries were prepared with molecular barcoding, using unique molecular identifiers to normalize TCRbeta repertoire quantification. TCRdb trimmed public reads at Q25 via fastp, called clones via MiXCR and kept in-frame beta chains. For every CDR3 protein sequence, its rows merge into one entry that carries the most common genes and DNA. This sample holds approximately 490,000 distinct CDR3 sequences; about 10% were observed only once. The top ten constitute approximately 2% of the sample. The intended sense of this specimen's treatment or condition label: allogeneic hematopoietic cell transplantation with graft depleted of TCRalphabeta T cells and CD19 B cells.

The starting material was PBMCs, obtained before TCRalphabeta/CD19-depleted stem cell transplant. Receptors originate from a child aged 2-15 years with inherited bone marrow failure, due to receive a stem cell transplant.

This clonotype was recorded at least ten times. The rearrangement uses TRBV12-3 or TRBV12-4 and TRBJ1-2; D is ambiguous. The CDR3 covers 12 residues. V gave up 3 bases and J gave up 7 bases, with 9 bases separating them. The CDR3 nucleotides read TGTGCCAGCAGTTTTGCGGGCTCTGGCTACACCTTC. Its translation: CASSFAGSGYTF.

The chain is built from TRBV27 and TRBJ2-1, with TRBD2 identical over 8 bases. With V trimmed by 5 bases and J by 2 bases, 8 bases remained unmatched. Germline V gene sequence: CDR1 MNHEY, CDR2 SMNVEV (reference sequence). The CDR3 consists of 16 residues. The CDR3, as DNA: TGTGCCAGCAGTCCTTCGACGGGACTAGCCTACAATGAGCAGTTCTTC. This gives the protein CASSPSTGLAYNEQFF.

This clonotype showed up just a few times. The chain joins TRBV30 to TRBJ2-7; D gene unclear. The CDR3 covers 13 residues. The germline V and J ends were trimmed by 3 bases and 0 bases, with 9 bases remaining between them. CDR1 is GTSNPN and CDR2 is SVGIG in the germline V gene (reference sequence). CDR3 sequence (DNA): TGTGCCTGGAGAGGGCGGTTCTCCTACGAGCAGTACTTC. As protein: CAWRGRFSYEQYF.

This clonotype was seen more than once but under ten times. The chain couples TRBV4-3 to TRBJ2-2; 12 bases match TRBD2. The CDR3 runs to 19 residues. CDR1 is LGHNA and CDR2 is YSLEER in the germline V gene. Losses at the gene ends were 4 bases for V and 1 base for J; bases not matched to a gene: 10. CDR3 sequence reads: CASSLDNLAGGGNTGELFF. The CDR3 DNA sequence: TGCGCCAGCAGCCTAGACAACCTAGCGGGAGGGGGGAACACCGGGGAGCTGTTTTTT.

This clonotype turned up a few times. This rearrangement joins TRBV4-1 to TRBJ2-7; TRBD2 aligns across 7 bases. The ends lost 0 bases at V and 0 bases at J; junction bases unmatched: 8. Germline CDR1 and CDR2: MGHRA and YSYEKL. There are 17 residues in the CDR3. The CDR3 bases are TGCGCCAGCAGCCAAGATCTCCCTAGCGGCTACTCCTACGAGCAGTACTTC. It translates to CASSQDLPSGYSYEQYF.

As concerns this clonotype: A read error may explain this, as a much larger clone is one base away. CDR3 DNA sequence: TGCAGTGCTAGAGTTAATAGGGACACTACGGAGTATTTT. Its translation is CSARVNRDTTEYF. This chain links TRBV20-1 with TRBJ2-3; TRBD1 might be the D (6 bases). The CDR3 extends over 13 amino acids. Per germline, CDR1 DFQATT and CDR2 SNEGSKA (reference sequence).

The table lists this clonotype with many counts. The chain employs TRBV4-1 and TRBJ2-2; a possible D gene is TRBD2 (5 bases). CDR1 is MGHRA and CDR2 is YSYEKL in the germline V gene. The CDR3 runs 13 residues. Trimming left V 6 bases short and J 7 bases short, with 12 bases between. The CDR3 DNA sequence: TGCGCCAGCAGGGGGAGCGCCGTCGGGGAGCTGTTTTTT. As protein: CASRGSAVGELFF.

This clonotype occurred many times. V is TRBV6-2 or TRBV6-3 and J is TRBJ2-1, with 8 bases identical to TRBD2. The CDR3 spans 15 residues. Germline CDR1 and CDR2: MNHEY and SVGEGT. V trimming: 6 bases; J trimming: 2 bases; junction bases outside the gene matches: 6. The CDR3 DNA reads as TGTGCCAGCAGCAAACTAGCGGTCGCCTACAATGAGCAGTTCTTC. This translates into CASSKLAVAYNEQFF.

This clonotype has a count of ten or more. In DNA form, the CDR3 reads TGTGCCAGCAGCTTTAGGACAGGGCCCCTTTCTGGGGCCAACGTCCTGACTTTC. It specifies CASSFRTGPLSGANVLTF. This sequence joins TRBV11-1 and TRBJ2-6, with 8 bases identical to TRBD1. V shed 3 bases, J shed 1 base, and the junction held 8 bases outside the gene matches. CDR3 length: 18 amino acids. Germline V gene lookup returns CDR1 SGHAT and CDR2 FQDESV (reference sequence).

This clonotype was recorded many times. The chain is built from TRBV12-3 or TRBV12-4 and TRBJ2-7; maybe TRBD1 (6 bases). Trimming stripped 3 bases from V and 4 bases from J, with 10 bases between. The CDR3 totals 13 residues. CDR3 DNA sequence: TGTGCCAGCAGTTTTTCCGGACAGTACGAGCAGTACTTC. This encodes CASSFSGQYEQYF.